The sequence of this T cell receptor beta chain was determined in a study of T cells in Graves' hyperthyroidism and ophthalmopathy. Study context: Prior to any treatment, at the point of initial diagnosis, peripheral blood was collected. General observations from the study: Ophthalmopathy was told apart from stable hyperthyroidism by a 13 V-J model. Prediction of ophthalmopathy progression came a median 6.5 months pre-onset.

TCR beta CDR3 region amplification was performed from RNA transcripts. Primed by the HTBI set, a first-round RT-PCR was run on the TCR CDR3. TCRdb independently ran MiXCR on the multiplex PCR reads; one entry per CDR3 protein. The sample has a few hundred thousand distinct CDR3 sequences, roughly 19% seen once; the top ten hold under 45%. This clonotype was recorded at least ten times. What it recognizes is unknown. Germline V CDR1 and CDR2: SGHAT, FQNNGV. Trimming removed 4 bases from V and 7 bases from J, with 12 bases in between. This CDR3 region has 13 residues. Uncontrolled infection, other autoimmune disease, pregnancy or lactation excluded patients.

The TCR comes from a man aged 50 to 60 with Graves' ophthalmopathy. Sequencing was done on a sample of blood. The chain uses TRBV11-2 and TRBJ2-3; tentatively, D is TRBD2 (6 bases). The CDR3 DNA sequence: TGTGCCAGCAGCTGGGAGGAGGGGAATACGCAGTATTTT. Translating gives CASSWEEGNTQYF.